This entry is about one T cell receptor beta chain. The antigen it binds to is not known. In total, fewer than 750 healthy bone marrow donors made up the cohort. At the time of sampling, every cohort member was nominally healthy, though immune exposures that went unrecorded were likely present. The donor was CMV seronegative and belonged to the group of 320 or so seronegative cohort members. A peripheral blood sample was provided by each donor, and peripheral blood mononuclear cells were used for TCR beta sequencing. The Qiagen DNeasy Blood Extraction Kit was used to extract genomic DNA from the blood cell samples. This entry comes from a study of cytomegalovirus exposure and HLA in healthy donors (dated by TCRdb to about 2017). Study-wide context: An earlier analysis of roughly 610 of the donors reported 276 Gb of sequence data and 95 million to 130 million unique TCR beta sequences obtained from some 170 million T cells. Every discovery cohort repertoire had been produced on one sequencing platform. HLA typing covered class I and class II loci at four-digit resolution. Approximately 300 gigabases of sequencing data and 70 million to 85 million unique TCR sequences were included in an early release covering around 600 HLA-typed donors. The T cell repertoires of several hundred subjects were profiled by immunosequencing and related to cytomegalovirus serostatus. A separate validation cohort of 90 to 150 different subjects was used in addition to the roughly 700-subject first cohort. In a later genetic analysis, genome-wide SNP genotypes for about 55% of the roughly 700 donors were used, and that subset was treated as a discovery cohort. To decide whether each TCR beta V gene segment behaved as functional or pseudogenic, an earlier analysis of nearly 600 of the donors relied on high-throughput TCR beta sequencing. Donor age, sex, ethnicity and CMV serostatus were compiled together with the repertoire data. In the later analysis, no new phenotypic data were used to find candidate immune exposures; instead, reliance was placed on TCR beta sequences and their occurrence across donors. Of the 300 to 500 genotyped donors, 81% were placed in the genetic ancestry cluster associated with self-reported Caucasian donors. A later analysis re-analyzed previously published TCR beta repertoires from 550 to 700 donors and added high-resolution HLA genotyping to study TCR occurrence patterns. On average, roughly 250,000 unique TCR beta nucleotide sequences were sequenced per donor among a few hundred genotyped donors of the cohort, with 15% to 20% of those sequences being non-productive. Typing coverage varied by locus: about 629-640 donors for A, B, C, DRB1 and DQB1; some 520 for DQA1; about 570 for DPA1; around 450 for DPB1. The study was designed to test whether signatures of past pathogen exposure could be identified by cataloging public T cell receptors. High-throughput TCR immunosequencing, statistical association of individual TCRs with disease status, and machine learning were combined to predict cytomegalovirus infection status. Because of strong linkage in the cohort, roughly five DR-DQ haplotypes were treated as single units for association and clustering. The investigation overall reported the following: Strong co-occurrence of HLA alleles, especially DR and DQ, made assigning TCR associations to individual alleles difficult. According to a later analysis, TCR association rates differed among HLA loci, with DRB1 alleles showing the most associated TCRs and HLA-C alleles showing the fewest. The authors suggested that the approach could potentially be generalized to other disease states and immunological phenotypes. Because HLA typing was unavailable for some donors at each locus, only the typed subset was used in association tests. A cluster of highly shared sequence variants was judged likely to be a technical artifact of the sequencing pipeline. Sequencing depth was assumed to be roughly uniform across donors in the presence/absence analyses, though that assumption may not hold. In a later analysis, 15,000 to 20,000 TCR beta sequences were associated with specific HLA alleles at a false discovery rate of 0.05. A later analysis reported that several top co-occurrence clusters appeared linked to parvovirus B19, influenza, CMV and Epstein-Barr virus. A total of about 180 TCR beta chains were listed by the study as associated with cytomegalovirus. In vitro tests confirmed that a few of the cytomegalovirus-associated TCR beta chains recognize cytomegalovirus antigens. Across donors, most TCR sequences were observed very rarely, whereas some public TCRs were present in many individuals. CMV serostatus was the only immune exposure information available for the cohort. According to a later genetic analysis, donors in an Asian-associated ancestry cluster had fewer N-insertions in productive TCRs than the roughly 670-donor mean. V-gene and J-gene trimming of TCR beta chains was associated with a missense DCLRE1C variant in a later genetic analysis, and the association was replicated in an independent cohort. The classifier was reported to diagnose cytomegalovirus status with high specificity and sensitivity in both the original and validation cohorts. An earlier analysis of several hundred of the donors showed that most TCR beta V segments appeared in productive rearrangements either about 90% or about 30% of the time, which broadly matched IMGT annotations. Because counts were too low, seventeen rarely observed V segments, including chromosome 9 orphons, were excluded from the earlier analysis of a few hundred of the donors. In a later analysis, HLA-associated TCR beta chains were found to be more clonally expanded and to have lower generation probabilities than equally common non-associated chains. The cohort was sequenced for TCR beta chains only, and without alpha or paired-chain data the features that could be detected were limited. A further reported finding was that TCR beta sequences accurately predicted the HLA-A and HLA-B alleles for most subjects in the first cohort. Linkage disequilibrium might explain the correlated functional status among segregating V segments, but an unknown experimental factor could not be excluded. In a later analysis, most CMV-associated TCR beta chains were found to appear HLA-restricted, with HLA associations seemingly driven largely by CMV exposure.

Receptors were amplified or captured by the immunoSEQ multiplex PCR assay. For the multiplex PCR, a mixture combining 60 forward primers for TCR Vbeta segments and 13 reverse primers for TCR Jbeta segments was used. Amplification of the CDR3 region of rearranged TCR beta genes was performed with a multiplex PCR assay on genomic DNA. The amplified TCR beta libraries were sequenced on the Illumina HiSeq System as 87-base-pair reads. The study's processing was this. In a later analysis, some 80 million unique TCR beta chains were counted across the roughly 670 repertoires, and roughly 11 million of these chains were shared by at least two donors. Raw reads were error-corrected and collapsed into unique sequences with a nearest-neighbor algorithm that merged closely related sequences to remove PCR and sequencing errors. To assign V, D and J gene segments, CDR3 sequences were aligned to IMGT reference sequences. For a sequence to be retained, a match of at least six nucleotides was required to both a V gene segment and a J gene segment. Rearrangements were classified as productive when the CDR3 lacked stop codons and remained in frame with V and J, and all other rearrangements were classified as non-productive. CDR3 was defined according to IMGT convention as the region running from the second conserved V-encoded cysteine to the conserved J-encoded phenylalanine. The earlier analysis of around 640 of the donors excluded sequences that lacked an unambiguous match to a single V gene segment. An earlier analysis of a few hundred of the donors called V segments functional above 56.7% productive rearrangements and segregating when the between-donor standard deviation exceeded 5%. A statistical classification framework was built to diagnose cytomegalovirus status from the catalog of TCR beta chain sequences. In a later analysis, V and J genes were assigned by comparing TCR nucleotide sequences against IMGT/GENE-DB human TR gene sequences. In a later analysis, CDR3 sequences and most-parsimonious VDJ recombination scenarios were assigned using the TCRdist pipeline. A later analysis defined each TCR beta chain by its CDR3 amino acid sequence plus V-gene family, and excluded reads lacking a unique V-gene family. In a later analysis, 500 to 700 highly shared, low-generation-probability nucleotide sequences were removed to address suspected cross-contamination and a sequencing artifact. In a later analysis, a clonal expansion index for each public chain was calculated from normalized within-repertoire ranks of inferred template counts. Generation probabilities in a later analysis came from a VDJ recombination model fitted to out-of-frame rearrangements, and those results were checked against IGoR. In a later analysis, hypergeometric tests were used to score TCR-TCR, TCR-HLA and TCR-CMV co-occurrence, with a repertoire-size bias correction applied to TCR pairs. False discovery rates were estimated in a later analysis by permuting HLA or CMV assignments 20 times. A later analysis grouped co-occurring TCRs with DBSCAN, adding TCRdist sequence similarity when clustering within HLA-allele-positive subsets. Repertoires with fewer than 30,000 or more than 120,000 public chains, plus five repertoires with anomalous nucleotide sharing, were excluded from co-occurrence clustering. What TCRdb holds here is the immuneACCESS table cut down to in-frame rearrangements. Part of the clones is not present; checked against another copy, under half of the missing clones reflect an unresolved V gene, and the others are unexplained. From that table come the V and J calls and clone size; the DNA was used to work out D and trimming. The sample's records list approximately 130,000 clones. Together, the top ten hold roughly 2% of the sample.

Sample: PBMCs. This receptor was identified in a woman aged 60-75 years in good health and CMV-seronegative.

The DNA reads TGTGCCAGCAGCTCCCGGACTAGCGGGAAAATCGATGAGCAGTTCTTC. This encodes CASSSRTSGKIDEQFF. The sequence links TRBV9 to TRBJ2-1, and 12 bases in between align with TRBD2. Unmatched junction bases come to 10, with V trimmed by 4 bases and J by 8 bases. Measured from the cysteine to the phenylalanine, the CDR3 is 16 residues long. This entry keeps only the CDR3 DNA: 48 bases, framed from base 1. CDR1 and CDR2 were assigned from the germline V gene as SGDLS and YYNGEE.